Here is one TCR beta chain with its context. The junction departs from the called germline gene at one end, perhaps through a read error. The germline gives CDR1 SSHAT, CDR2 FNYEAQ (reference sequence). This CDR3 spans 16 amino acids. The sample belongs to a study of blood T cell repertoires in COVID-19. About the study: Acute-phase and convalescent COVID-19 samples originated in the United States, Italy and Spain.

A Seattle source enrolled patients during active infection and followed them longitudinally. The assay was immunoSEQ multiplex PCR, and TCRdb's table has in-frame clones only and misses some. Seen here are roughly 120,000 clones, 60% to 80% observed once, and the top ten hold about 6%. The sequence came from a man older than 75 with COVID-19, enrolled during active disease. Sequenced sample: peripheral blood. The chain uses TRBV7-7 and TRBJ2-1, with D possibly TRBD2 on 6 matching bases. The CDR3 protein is CASSLNSGGSYNEQFF. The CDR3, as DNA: TGTGCTAGCAGCTTAAATAGCGGAGGCTCCTACAATGAGCAGTTCTTC.